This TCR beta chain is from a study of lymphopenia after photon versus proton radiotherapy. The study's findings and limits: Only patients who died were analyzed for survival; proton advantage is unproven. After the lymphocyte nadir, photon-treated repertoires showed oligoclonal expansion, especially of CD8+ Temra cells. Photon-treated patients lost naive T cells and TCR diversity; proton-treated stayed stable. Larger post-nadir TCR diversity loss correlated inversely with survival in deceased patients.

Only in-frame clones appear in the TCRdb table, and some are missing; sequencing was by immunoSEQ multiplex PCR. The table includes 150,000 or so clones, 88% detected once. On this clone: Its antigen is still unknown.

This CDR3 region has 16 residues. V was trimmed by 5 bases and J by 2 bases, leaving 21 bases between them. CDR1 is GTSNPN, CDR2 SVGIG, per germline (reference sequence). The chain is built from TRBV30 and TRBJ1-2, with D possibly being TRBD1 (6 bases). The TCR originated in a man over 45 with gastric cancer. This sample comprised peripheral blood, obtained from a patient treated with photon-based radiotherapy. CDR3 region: CAWYQGQIPPNYGYTF. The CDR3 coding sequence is TGTGCCTGGTATCAAGGACAGATTCCACCGAACTATGGCTACACCTTC. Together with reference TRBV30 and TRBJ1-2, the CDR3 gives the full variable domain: SQTIHQWPATLVQPVGSPLSLECTVEGTSNPNLYWYRQAAGRGLQLLFYSVGIGQISSEVPQNLSASRPQDRQFILSSKKLLLSDSGFYLCAWYQGQIPPNYGYTFGSGTRLTVV.